This T cell receptor (beta chain) was identified during a study of OX40 agonist ivuxolimab in advanced cancers. Study background: Aged roughly 23 to 90 with a mean of approximately 57 years, they were roughly 83% male. Overall study results and limits: Partial responders receiving 0.1-3.0 mg/kg showed among the lowest clonal expansion. CD8+ T cells were the subset that, on average, had more expanded clones than CD4+.

In the case of this clone: The antigen is not known.

Sequencing used immunoSEQ multiplex PCR; TCRdb keeps in-frame clones, though not all of them. The sample has under 25,000 clones; over 80% are singletons. Trimming cost V 5 bases and J 7 bases, with 18 bases left between them. Germline V gene lookup returns CDR1 SGHVS and CDR2 FNYEAQ. The CDR3 is made up of 14 amino acids. V and J are TRBV7-6 and TRBJ2-7; D may match TRBD1 or TRBD2 (6 bases each). The sequence came from an adult with an advanced solid tumor such as melanoma, head and neck, liver or kidney cancer. Source: CD4+ or CD8+ T cells sorted from blood, taken in a trial of the OX40 agonist ivuxolimab. The CDR3 region is CASSAIAAQGEQYF. The CDR3 nucleotides are TGTGCCAGCAGCGCAATAGCGGCCCAGGGGGAGCAGTACTTC.